The source of this T cell receptor (beta chain) is a study of blood T cell repertoires in COVID-19. Original analysis: Nucleated cell number was recorded as an estimate derived from reference gene primer amplification. Using immunoSEQ multiplex PCR, the repertoire was profiled, and TCRdb retains in-frame clones only, with some absent. D and trimming come from the DNA, and the V and J calls and clone size come from that table. The table lists around 55,000 clones, roughly 90% of them singletons. The CDR3 has 18 residues. J gave up 3 bases and V 0 bases, and 11 bases lay outside the gene matches. Germline V gives CDR1 SGHRS, CDR2 YFSETQ.

The V and J genes are TRBV5-1 and TRBJ2-2, with 7 bases matching TRBD1. The sequencing input was peripheral blood. This clonotype was obtained from a human donor with active COVID-19. The donor label of this sample is uncertain. The CDR3 protein is CASSLVQGQQRHTGELFF. The CDR3 DNA reads TGCGCCAGCAGCTTGGTCCAGGGACAGCAGAGGCACACCGGGGAGCTGTTTTTT.